A selection of T cell receptor beta chains follows, all from one sample in a study of technical replicates of blood from several donors. Profiled with immunoSEQ multiplex PCR; TCRdb holds only in-frame clones, not every one. Here the sample spans just over 70,000 clones, approximately 96% being singletons. Sequencing input: T cells isolated from PBMCs. The source is a human donor in good health. Each CDR3 is given with its conserved first and last residue. Each record gives: V gene, J gene, D gene, CDR3 DNA, CDR3 protein. A D gene is named only where the DNA matches it firmly.

TRBV30	TRBJ1-2	-	TGTGCCTGGAATGACCCCTACGGGGGCTACACCTTC	CAWNDPYGGYTF
TRBV30	TRBJ2-1	-	TGTGCCTGGAATAGCGGGAGACAGGGGAATGAGCAGTTCTTC	CAWNSGRQGNEQFF
TRBV5-6	TRBJ1-3	-	TGTGCCAGCAGCTACCAAACAGGGATTGGAAACACCATATATTTT	CASSYQTGIGNTIYF
TRBV6-5	TRBJ1-3	-	TGTGCCAGCAGCAGGCTTACGGGAAACACCATATATTTT	CASSRLTGNTIYF
TRBV6-6	TRBJ1-5	TRBD1	TGTGCCACCTACGCCGGGACAGGGGCTCAGCCCCAGCATTTT	CATYAGTGAQPQHF
TRBV5-4	TRBJ1-2	-	TGTGCCAGCAGCCCTTCCACCGACACGTATGGCTACACCTTC	CASSPSTDTYGYTF
TRBV19	TRBJ2-7	TRBD1	TGTGCCAGTAGTTATGGACAGGGAGAGCAGTACTTC	CASSYGQGEQYF
TRBV7-8	TRBJ2-7	TRBD2	TGTGCCAGCAGTTCCCCCGGGACTACCTCCTACGAGCAGTACTTC	CASSSPGTTSYEQYF
TRBV18	TRBJ2-7	-	TGTGCCAGCTCACCGAATCAGGGTTCAATCTACGAGCAGTACTTC	CASSPNQGSIYEQYF
TRBV6-5	TRBJ2-1	-	TGTGCCAGCGGGGCGGGATCCTACAATGAGCAGTTCTTC	CASGAGSYNEQFF
TRBV19	TRBJ1-5	-	TGTGCCAGTAGTATCCTCGAGGGAAATCAGCCCCAGCATTTT	CASSILEGNQPQHF
TRBV7-6	TRBJ1-5	-	TGTGCCAGCAGTCGTAATAGCAATCAGCCCCAGCATTTT	CASSRNSNQPQHF
TRBV9	TRBJ1-1	-	TGTGCCAGCAGCGAGTCTGGGGGCCACACTGAAGCTTTCTTT	CASSESGGHTEAFF
TRBV7-2	TRBJ2-3	TRBD2	TGTGCCAGCAGCCTCTTAGCGGGAGGGCCGGATACGCAGTATTTT	CASSLLAGGPDTQYF
TRBV28	TRBJ2-5	TRBD1	TGTGCCAGCAGTCTCCTCGACAGGGACCAAGAGACCCAGTACTTC	CASSLLDRDQETQYF
TRBV2	TRBJ1-3	-	TGTGCCAGCAGACAGGTCCTCTCTGGAAACACCATATATTTT	CASRQVLSGNTIYF
TRBV28	TRBJ2-5	-	TGTGCCAGCAGTTTTTTTTCTGGTCGAGAGGAGACCCAGTACTTC	CASSFFSGREETQYF
TRBV19	TRBJ2-1	-	TGTGCCAGTAGTTCATACAATGAGCAGTTCTTC	CASSSYNEQFF